The next 13 T cell receptor beta chains were all read from a single sample in a study of CD8 T cells in ankylosing spondylitis. MiXCR, applied by TCRdb to the 5' RACE reads, yields one record per CDR3 protein. The sample carries 200,000 to 250,000 distinct CDR3 sequences, around 25% recorded once. The source material was blood, either unsorted or a sorted T cell fraction (not recorded which). The receptor set was obtained from a male donor with ankylosing spondylitis or in good health (not recorded which).

CDR3 bases: TGTGCCAGCAGTTCAGGCGGTCTAGGGAACACTGAAGCTTTCTTT. It yields the protein CASSSGGLGNTEAFF. V gene TRBV2 combines with J gene TRBJ1-1; D unresolved. V gave up 5 bases and J gave up 1 base, with 14 bases separating them. CDR1 and CDR2 (germline): SNHLY, FYNNEI. The CDR3 totals 15 residues.

In its sample, this clonotype was seen a few times. J is TRBJ2-5 and V is TRBV4-1; a possible D gene is TRBD1 (5 bases). Trimming took 4 bases from V and 5 from J, leaving 14 bases between them. The CDR3 runs 14 residues. The germline gives CDR1 MGHRA, CDR2 YSYEKL. CDR3 loop: CASSRQGSSETQYF. The DNA of the CDR3 is TGCGCCAGCAGCCGCCAGGGAAGTAGCGAGACCCAGTACTTC.

This chain uses TRBV6-5 with TRBJ2-5, with D unclear. Trimming cost V 1 base and J 1 base, with 4 bases left between them. Germline CDR1 and CDR2: MNHEY and SVGAGI. The CDR3 is 13 amino acids. The chain's CDR3 is CASSYYSQETQYF. CDR3 DNA sequence: TGTGCCAGCAGTTACTATTCCCAAGAGACCCAGTACTTC.

There are many counts of this clonotype. This chain uses TRBV12-3 or TRBV12-4 with TRBJ2-6; 8 bases are a match to TRBD1. This CDR3 contains 15 residues. V was clipped by 5 bases and J by 8 bases; unmatched bases: 8. The CDR3 protein is CASSPPGTGSNVLTF. The CDR3 DNA is TGTGCCAGCAGTCCACCTGGGACAGGTTCCAACGTCCTGACTTTC.

The rearrangement links TRBV6-1 to TRBJ2-1, with TRBD2 identical over 9 bases. V gave up 8 bases and J gave up 7 bases; unmatched junction bases: 18. Germline lookup yields CDR1 MNHNS and CDR2 SASEGT. The CDR3 contains 17 residues. The CDR3 region is CASSTPDSGSRLNEQFF. As DNA, the CDR3 is TGTGCCAGCTCCACGCCGGATAGCGGGAGCAGGTTGAATGAGCAGTTCTTC.

This clonotype has at least ten counts. The chain recombines TRBV20-1 with TRBJ2-3, with 11 bases fitting TRBD2. After removal of 3 bases from V and 3 bases from J, the junction contained 8 bases not matched to a gene. The CDR3 has 16 residues. In germline, CDR1 is DFQATT, CDR2 SNEGSKA (reference sequence). The CDR3 DNA follows: TGCAGTGCTAGGGAGACTAGCGGGAAGGCGACAGATACGCAGTATTTT. Amino acid sequence: CSARETSGKATDTQYF.

The rearrangement links TRBV5-1 to TRBJ2-3; 12 bases match TRBD2. Germline V lookup: CDR1 SGHRS, CDR2 YFSETQ. J was trimmed by 4 bases and V by 3 bases; bases with no gene match: 3. This CDR3 comprises 15 residues. The CDR3 region has the DNA TGCGCCAGCAGCTCGACTAGCGGGAGACCAGATACGCAGTATTTT. This gives the protein CASSSTSGRPDTQYF.

This chain links TRBV20-1 with TRBJ2-3; 7 bases are shared with TRBD2. V shed 0 bases, J shed 2 bases, and the junction held 8 bases outside the gene matches. CDR1 and CDR2 (germline): DFQATT, SNEGSKA (reference sequence). This CDR3 spans 16 amino acids. The CDR3, as DNA: TGCAGTGCTAGAGATGAGGGACTAATTATCACAGATACGCAGTATTTT. Translated, it gives CSARDEGLIITDTQYF.

J is TRBJ1-2 and V is TRBV20-1; a possible D gene is TRBD1 (6 bases). The CDR3 covers 13 residues. Trimming took 0 bases from V and 4 from J, leaving 9 bases between them. The V gene's germline CDR1 is DFQATT and CDR2 SNEGSKA (reference sequence). Here the CDR3 reads CSARELQGYGYTF. CDR3 DNA: TGCAGTGCTAGAGAGCTACAGGGCTATGGCTACACCTTC.

This clonotype was counted only a few times. The chain has TRBV19 and TRBJ2-1; no clear D. The CDR3 has 16 residues. V was trimmed by 3 bases and J by 0 bases, leaving 12 bases between them. Per the germline V gene, CDR1 is LNHDA and CDR2 is SQIVND (reference sequence). The CDR3 sequence is CASSIEAASSYNEQFF. CDR3 sequence (DNA): TGTGCCAGTAGTATCGAGGCGGCGAGCTCCTACAATGAGCAGTTCTTC.

Ten or more counts support this clonotype. This chain joins TRBV12-3 or TRBV12-4 and TRBJ2-7; perhaps D is TRBD1 or TRBD2 (5 bases each). V lost 5 bases and J 7 bases, leaving 15 bases between the germline ends. This CDR3 region has 13 residues. Here the CDR3 reads CASSRDLLREQYF. The CDR3 region has the DNA TGTGCCAGCAGTCGGGACCTTCTGAGGGAGCAGTACTTC.

This clonotype was seen repeatedly, ten times or more. The chain has TRBV20-1 and TRBJ2-7, with D tentatively TRBD1 (5 bases). CDR1 and CDR2 (germline): DFQATT, SNEGSKA (reference sequence). The ends were cut back, 0 bases at V and 0 bases at J, with 12 bases in the middle. CDR3 length: 15 amino acids. CDR3 residues: CSARDPTASSYEQYF. CDR3 nucleotide sequence: TGCAGTGCTAGAGATCCGACAGCCTCCTCCTACGAGCAGTACTTC.

This clonotype has ten or more counts. The rearrangement links TRBV12-3 or TRBV12-4 to TRBJ1-2; D call uncertain. This CDR3 is built from 11 residues. V dropped 7 bases and J dropped 8 bases, with 11 bases sitting between them. The CDR3, as DNA: TGTGCCAGCAAGGGTAATCAAGGCTACACCTTC. This sequence encodes CASKGNQGYTF.